The 24 T cell receptor beta chains reported below all come from one sample, sequenced in a study of cytomegalovirus exposure and HLA in healthy donors. The PCR made use of 60 Vbeta and 13 Jbeta primers. Produced via immunoSEQ multiplex PCR; TCRdb's table is partial and in-frame only. This table has roughly 110,000 clones, about 70% appearing once. Sequencing was done on a sample of PBMCs. The origin of the receptors is a woman aged 35 to 49 in good health and CMV-seropositive.

This clone has just one count. The chain employs TRBV18 and TRBJ1-1; 9 nucleotides align to TRBD1. Germline CDR1 KGHSH, CDR2 LQKENI. The junction had 11 bases not matched to a gene; V was cut back by 3 bases and J by 12 bases. The CDR3 contains 14 residues. The CDR3 region has the DNA TGTGCCAGCTCACCGCCCCAGCGGACAGGGGAGACTTTCTTT. It yields the protein CASSPPQRTGETFF.

The rearrangement joins TRBV2 to TRBJ1-1, with D unresolved. Trimming removed 7 bases at V and 4 bases at J, with 7 bases between. CDR1 is SNHLY, CDR2 FYNNEI, per germline. CDR3 length: 11 residues. The CDR3 spells CASNSRTEAFF. The DNA of the CDR3 is TGTGCCAGCAATTCGCGCACTGAAGCTTTCTTT.

The chain combines TRBV5-6 with TRBJ2-2; TRBD2 matches at 9 bases. CDR3 length: 16 residues. The trim removed 0 bases at V and 4 bases at J, leaving 4 bases unmatched. Germline CDR1 reads SGHDT; CDR2 reads YYEEEE. CDR3 amino acids: CASSLVGGGATGELFF. The CDR3 region has the DNA TGTGCCAGCAGCTTGGTTGGCGGGGGGGCCACCGGGGAGCTGTTTTTT.

The genes are TRBV19 and TRBJ1-2, with no clear D. Trimming shortened V by 5 bases and J by 0 bases, and 10 bases separated the two germline ends. Germline loops: CDR1 LNHDA, CDR2 SQIVND (reference sequence). This CDR3 region has 14 residues. DNA of the CDR3: TGTGCCAGTAGTGAATGGGGAGCTAACTATGGCTACACCTTC. Its protein product is CASSEWGANYGYTF. The whole variable domain, remainder taken from reference TRBV19 and TRBJ1-2, is DGGITQSPKYLFRKEGQNVTLSCEQNLNHDAMYWYRQDPGQGLRLIYYSQIVNDFQKGDIAEGYSVSREKKESFPLTVTSAQKNPTAFYLCASSEWGANYGYTFGSGTRLTVV.

This sequence joins TRBV7-2 and TRBJ2-5; 12 bases are a match to TRBD2. This CDR3 has 14 amino acids. Germline V lookup: CDR1 SGHTA, CDR2 FQGNSA. After removal of 5 bases from V and 4 bases from J, the junction contained 2 bases not matched to a gene. The CDR3 bases are TGTGCCAGCAGCCCGACTAGCGGGGGAGAGACCCAGTACTTC. Its protein is CASSPTSGGETQYF. The complete variable domain, with remaining parts taken from reference TRBV7-2 and TRBJ2-5, reads GAGVSQSPSNKVTEKGKDVELRCDPISGHTALYWYRQSLGQGLEFLIYFQGNSAPDKSGLPSDRFSAERTGGSVSTLTIQRTQQEDSAVYLCASSPTSGGETQYFGPGTRLLVL.

The chain combines TRBV7-9 with TRBJ2-5; 8 nucleotides align to TRBD1. From germline, CDR1 is SEHNR and CDR2 FQNEAQ (reference sequence). There are 14 residues in the CDR3. The V and J ends lost 5 bases and 5 bases, in that order; junction bases with no gene match: 7. CDR3 region: CASSLDRAGETQYF. The CDR3 DNA follows: TGTGCCAGCAGCCTGGACAGGGCCGGGGAGACCCAGTACTTC.

The V gene is TRBV6-1, the J gene TRBJ1-3, with D tentatively TRBD1 (6 bases). The V gene's germline CDR1 is MNHNS and CDR2 SASEGT. The CDR3 extends over 18 amino acids. Trimming removed 4 bases at V and 4 bases at J, with 23 bases between. CDR3 region: CASSVSTGTLRAGNTIYF. The CDR3 DNA is TGTGCCAGCAGTGTATCGACCGGGACACTGAGAGCAGGAAACACCATATATTTT.

J is TRBJ1-6 and V is TRBV7-6; the match to TRBD1 covers 10 bases. The V gene end was trimmed by 5 bases and the J gene end by 10 bases; junction bases not matched to a gene: 8. CDR3 length equals 15 residues. The germline V gene has CDR1 SGHVS and CDR2 FNYEAQ. This chain's CDR3 is CASSPTGGKRSPLHF. The CDR3 coding sequence is TGTGCCAGCAGCCCGACAGGGGGCAAACGGTCACCCCTCCACTTT.

V gene TRBV4-1 combines with J gene TRBJ1-2; tentative D call: TRBD1 (6 bases). The CDR3 consists of 17 residues. The germline V gene encodes CDR1 MGHRA and CDR2 YSYEKL. V lost 0 bases and J lost 3, with 17 bases in between. CDR3 region: CASSQDRGGLGHYGYTF. In DNA form, the CDR3 reads TGCGCCAGCAGCCAAGATCGGGGGGGCTTGGGCCACTATGGCTACACCTTC.

The rearrangement joins TRBV30 to TRBJ2-3, with D perhaps TRBD2 (6 bases). CDR3 length: 11 residues. Looked up from germline, CDR1 is GTSNPN and CDR2 is SVGIG (reference sequence). V was shortened by 5 bases and J by 3 bases, with 6 bases between the two germline ends. The CDR3 DNA is TGTGCCTGGGGGACTACAGATACGCAGTATTTT. It is translated as CAWGTTDTQYF.

V and J are TRBV5-5 and TRBJ2-2, with 8 bases aligning to TRBD1. The CDR3 is 13 residues long. Germline CDR1 SGHKS, CDR2 YYEKEE (reference sequence). Trimming removed 10 bases from V and 5 bases from J; junction bases left unmatched: 7. CDR3 sequence: CAGGTGGTGELFF. The CDR3 nucleotides are TGTGCCGGGGGAACAGGGGGTACCGGGGAGCTGTTTTTT.

The chain links TRBV18 to TRBJ1-1; no firm D call. V lost 1 base and J lost 4, with 13 bases in between. Germline CDR1 and CDR2: KGHSH and LQKENI. CDR3 length: 15 residues. The CDR3 region is CASSPQRPAGTEAFF. CDR3 sequence (DNA): TGTGCCAGCTCACCACAGCGGCCGGCGGGCACTGAAGCTTTCTTT.

The chain carries TRBV5-1 and TRBJ1-2; TRBD1 agrees at 7 bases. This CDR3 is 14 amino acids long. Germline V lookup: CDR1 SGHRS, CDR2 YFSETQ. Germline trimming cut 0 bases from V and 7 bases from J; bases unmatched to any gene: 6. CDR3 protein: CASSLEGTAPGYTF. The CDR3 coding sequence is TGCGCCAGCAGCTTGGAGGGGACAGCTCCTGGCTACACCTTC.

The chain couples TRBV5-1 to TRBJ1-1; D uncertain. Germline assignment: CDR1 SGHRS and CDR2 YFSETQ. V was shortened by 5 bases and J by 0 bases, with 11 bases between the two germline ends. The length of the CDR3 is 14 residues. CDR3 region: CASRDSRLNTEAFF. DNA for the CDR3: TGCGCCAGCAGGGACTCCAGGCTGAACACTGAAGCTTTCTTT.

The chain recombines TRBV5-6 with TRBJ2-2, with unresolved D. CDR3 size: 14 residues. Trimming took off 1 base at V and 1 base at J, with 5 bases between the two ends. The germline V gene encodes CDR1 SGHDT and CDR2 YYEEEE. The CDR3 spells CASSLSRNTGELFF. The DNA of the CDR3 is TGTGCCAGCAGCTTGAGCCGGAACACCGGGGAGCTGTTTTTT.

The chain uses TRBV6-5 and TRBJ1-2; the D is unclear. The ends were cut back, 8 bases at V and 7 bases at J, with 11 bases in the middle. Germline loops: CDR1 MNHEY, CDR2 SVGAGI. This CDR3 region has 11 residues. CDR3 protein: CASASIGGYTF. The CDR3 region has the DNA TGTGCCAGCGCTTCGATCGGTGGCTACACCTTC.

This clone was seen a few times. The V call is TRBV5-1, the J call TRBJ1-2; D is perhaps TRBD1 (6 bases). The germline V and J ends were trimmed by 3 bases and 4 bases, with 10 bases remaining between them. Germline-derived CDR1 and CDR2 are SGHRS and YFSETQ. This CDR3 is built from 13 residues. DNA for the CDR3: TGCGCCAGCAGCTCACAGGGCCGCTATGGCTACACCTTC. The encoded protein is CASSSQGRYGYTF.

This clone was seen just once. V usage is TRBV10-2 and J usage is TRBJ2-2; D is perhaps TRBD1 (6 bases). V was pared by 6 bases and J by 0 bases, with 11 bases between. This CDR3 comprises 15 residues. Looked up from germline, CDR1 is WSHSY and CDR2 is SAAADI. The CDR3 sequence is CASRSGQSNTGELFF. CDR3 DNA: TGCGCCAGCAGGAGCGGACAGTCGAACACCGGGGAGCTGTTTTTT.

This clone was seen only a few times. This CDR3 reads CATRRGELGTDTQYF. CDR3 DNA sequence: TGCGCCACCCGACGGGGGGAGCTTGGCACAGATACGCAGTATTTT. The rearrangement joins TRBV5-1 to TRBJ2-3; 7 bases line up with TRBD2. V lost 9 bases and J lost 1; bases outside the gene matches: 11. CDR1 is SGHRS, CDR2 YFSETQ, per germline. CDR3 length: 15 residues.

The J gene is TRBJ1-5, the V gene TRBV29-1; weak D call: TRBD1 (6 bases). Trimming cost V 6 bases and J 5 bases, with 14 bases left between them. Germline lookup yields CDR1 SQVTM and CDR2 ANQGSEA. The CDR3 totals 13 residues. CDR3: CSVGGAGDQPQHF. Written as DNA, the CDR3 is TGCAGCGTGGGAGGGGCAGGGGATCAGCCCCAGCATTTT. Full variable domain (missing parts from reference TRBV29-1 and TRBJ1-5): SAVISQKPSRDICQRGTSLTIQCQVDSQVTMMFWYRQQPGQSLTLIATANQGSEATYESGFVIDKFPISRPNLTFSTLTVSNMSPEDSSIYLCSVGGAGDQPQHFGDGTRLSIL.

V and J are TRBV6-6 and TRBJ2-7; 8 bases are a match to TRBD1. The germline V gene encodes CDR1 MNHNY and CDR2 SVGAGI (reference sequence). V was clipped by 6 bases and J by 1 base; unmatched bases: 8. The CDR3 sequence is 15 residues long. The CDR3 is CASRSGQGVSYEQYF. Written as DNA, the CDR3 is TGTGCCAGCAGATCAGGACAGGGCGTATCCTACGAGCAGTACTTC.

The chain has TRBV7-9 and TRBJ1-1, with D uncertain. V was cut by 2 bases and J by 4 bases, with 11 bases left in between. The germline CDR1 and CDR2 sequences are SEHNR and FQNEAQ (reference sequence). The CDR3 is 14 amino acids. The CDR3, as DNA: TGTGCCAGCAGCTTAAGATCCACGGGCACTGAAGCTTTCTTT. Protein sequence: CASSLRSTGTEAFF.

V and J are TRBV5-1 and TRBJ1-2; 7 positions match TRBD1. V trimming: 4 bases; J trimming: 2 bases; junction bases outside the gene matches: 2. Germline assignment: CDR1 SGHRS and CDR2 YFSETQ. This CDR3 is built from 13 residues. The CDR3: CASSTTGNYGYTF. The CDR3 nucleotides are TGCGCCAGCAGCACGACAGGGAACTATGGCTACACCTTC.

The chain employs TRBV7-2 and TRBJ2-3; 11 positions agree with TRBD2. V lost 3 bases, J lost 1 base, and 6 bases stayed unmatched. Germline V gives CDR1 SGHTA, CDR2 FQGNSA. The CDR3 is made up of 17 amino acids. The CDR3 loop reads CASSFHSGGGGTDTQYF. The CDR3 region has the DNA TGTGCCAGCAGCTTTCATAGCGGGGGGGGAGGCACAGATACGCAGTATTTT.